Below, 27 T cell receptor beta chains from the same sample are listed, as sequenced in a study of T cell responses to AZD1222 COVID-19 vaccine. Clones were read by immunoSEQ multiplex PCR, and TCRdb kept only the in-frame ones, dropping some. Among 150,000 to 200,000 clones listed, 85% to 90% were seen once. Sequencing was performed on peripheral blood, taken on day 0 of MenACWY control vaccination. These receptors all come from an adult in good health.

This rearrangement joins TRBV6-5 to TRBJ2-5, with 8 bases that match TRBD1. Germline V gene sequence: CDR1 MNHEY, CDR2 SVGAGI. This CDR3 is built from 15 residues. The trim removed 0 bases at V and 5 bases at J, leaving 5 bases unmatched. The CDR3: CASSYSTRDRETQYF. The CDR3 region has the DNA TGTGCCAGCAGTTACTCGACTCGGGACAGGGAGACCCAGTACTTC.

The CDR3 region has the DNA TGTGCCAGCAGCCAATCGCCAGGGGAGGCCACTGAAGCTTTCTTT. This sequence encodes CASSQSPGEATEAFF. The chain combines TRBV16 with TRBJ1-1; D is possibly TRBD1 (6 bases). The CDR3 is 15 residues long. V was cut by 0 bases and J by 4 bases, with 12 bases left in between. Germline CDR1 KGHSY, CDR2 FQNENV. The variable domain in full, completed from reference TRBV16 and TRBJ1-1, reads GEEVAQTPKHLVRGEGQKAKLYCAPIKGHSYVFWYQQVLKNEFKFLISFQNENVFDETGMPKERFSAKCLPNSPCSLEIQATKLEDSAVYFCASSQSPGEATEAFFGQGTRLTVV.

The chain links TRBV19 to TRBJ1-2, with 8 bases fitting TRBD1. The V and J ends lost 3 bases and 3 bases, in that order; junction bases with no gene match: 3. This CDR3 has 14 amino acids. Germline V gives CDR1 LNHDA, CDR2 SQIVND (reference sequence). CDR3 amino acids: CASSMTGAYYGYTF. In DNA form, the CDR3 reads TGTGCCAGTAGTATGACAGGGGCATACTATGGCTACACCTTC.

The V gene is TRBV24-1, the J gene TRBJ2-2; possible D gene TRBD1, 5 bases. Between the trimmed V and J ends, which lost 4 bases and 1 base, there was a span of 9 bases. CDR3 length: 15 residues. Germline V gene sequence: CDR1 KGHDR, CDR2 SFDVKD. DNA of the CDR3: TGTGCCACCAGTGAAACAGGCCAGAACACCGGGGAGCTGTTTTTT. Translating gives CATSETGQNTGELFF.

The chain couples TRBV7-6 to TRBJ1-3, with D uncertain. Germline loops: CDR1 SGHVS, CDR2 FNYEAQ. The CDR3 is made up of 16 amino acids. V was shortened by 1 base and J by 0 bases, with 10 bases between the two germline ends. CDR3 DNA sequence: TGTGCCAGCAGCTTAGTGGGCGGTTTCTCTGGAAACACCATATATTTT. This codes for CASSLVGGFSGNTIYF.

The rearrangement links TRBV5-1 to TRBJ2-1, with 9 bases identical to TRBD1. Germline V CDR1 and CDR2: SGHRS, YFSETQ. The CDR3 extends over 15 amino acids. J lost 3 bases, V lost 3 bases, and 4 bases had no gene match. CDR3 coding DNA: TGCGCCAGCAGCTACAGGGGGCGAGTCTACAATGAGCAGTTCTTC. Translating it yields CASSYRGRVYNEQFF.

The chain couples TRBV7-3 to TRBJ2-2; D perhaps matches TRBD2 (5 bases). The CDR3 sequence is 13 residues long. The V gene lost 5 bases and the J gene lost 5 bases, with 9 bases spanning the gap. Germline V gene data show CDR1 as SGHTA and CDR2 as FQGTGA. This CDR3 reads CASSRRRTGELFF. DNA for the CDR3: TGTGCCAGCAGCCGGAGGAGGACCGGGGAGCTGTTTTTT.

The chain uses TRBV21-1 and TRBJ1-3. TRBV21-1 is listed as a pseudogene. This CDR3 has 13 amino acids. CDR3 loop: CASRGISGNTIYF. Here the CDR3 DNA reads TGTGCCAGCAGAGGGATATCGGGAAACACCATATATTTT.

The chain carries TRBV5-1 and TRBJ1-2; D gene ambiguous. CDR1 is SGHRS and CDR2 is YFSETQ in the germline V gene. CDR3 size: 13 residues. Trimming removed 2 bases from V and 4 bases from J, with 9 bases in between. Here the CDR3 reads CASSLTVAYGYTF. For the CDR3, the DNA is TGCGCCAGCAGCTTAACAGTGGCCTATGGCTACACCTTC.

This clone was picked up a small number of times. The rearrangement uses TRBV11-3 and TRBJ2-1; the match to TRBD1 covers 7 bases. Germline V gives CDR1 SGHNT, CDR2 YENEEA. Trimming cost V 5 bases and J 4 bases; bases outside gene matches: 11. This CDR3 is 16 amino acids long. The CDR3 sequence is CASSHRGRGFYNEQFF. The CDR3 DNA reads as TGTGCCAGCAGCCACCGGGGCAGGGGGTTTTACAATGAGCAGTTCTTC.

A single count supports this clone. The identical CDR3 is also encoded by other nucleotide sequences in the sample. This chain connects TRBV27 to TRBJ1-1; no firm D call. The germline V gene encodes CDR1 MNHEY and CDR2 SMNVEV (reference sequence). The CDR3 is made up of 14 amino acids. V shed 5 bases and J shed 1 base, with 11 bases lying between them. The CDR3 loop reads CASSLGVWNTEAFF. The CDR3 DNA reads as TGTGCCAGCAGTCTTGGCGTTTGGAACACTGAAGCTTTCTTT.

This chain joins TRBV2 and TRBJ1-1; D is unclear. V was shortened by 1 base and J by 6 bases, with 12 bases between the two germline ends. The length of the CDR3 is 14 residues. Germline CDR1 reads SNHLY; CDR2 reads FYNNEI. The CDR3 loop is CASSEGPGIPEAFF. CDR3 DNA sequence: TGTGCCAGCAGTGAAGGTCCGGGGATCCCTGAAGCTTTCTTT.

The CDR3, as DNA: TGTGCCAGCAGCTCGCCGGGACAGGGGGCTTCGAGGGCTAATGAAAAACTGTTTTTT. Its protein product is CASSSPGQGASRANEKLFF. V usage is TRBV7-9 and J usage is TRBJ1-4; TRBD1 aligns across 12 bases. This CDR3 is 19 amino acids long. V dropped 4 bases and J dropped 3; count of bases not matched to a gene: 12. Germline assignment: CDR1 SEHNR and CDR2 FQNEAQ (reference sequence).

This sequence joins TRBV7-8 and TRBJ2-7; perhaps TRBD2 as D (7 bases). V lost 3 bases and J 2 bases, leaving 14 bases between the germline ends. The CDR3 length is 15 residues. In germline, CDR1 is SGHVS, CDR2 FQNEAQ. The CDR3 bases are TGTGCCAGCAGCTTGTTTCGGGGGGCCGCCTACGAGCAGTACTTC. This sequence encodes CASSLFRGAAYEQYF.

The rearrangement joins TRBV28 to TRBJ1-6; D is unclear. From germline, CDR1 is MDHEN and CDR2 SYDVKM. V lost 2 bases and J lost 8, with 10 bases in between. The CDR3 contains 14 residues. In DNA, the CDR3 is TGTGCCAGCAGTTTAGGTCCCAGTCATTCACCCCTCCACTTT. Translation gives CASSLGPSHSPLHF.

The CDR3 spells CASSLRTKNIQYF. The CDR3, as DNA: TGTGCCAGCAGCCTCCGGACCAAAAACATTCAGTACTTC. The rearrangement joins TRBV7-9 to TRBJ2-4; no firm D call. The CDR3 has 13 residues. CDR1 and CDR2 from the germline V gene are SEHNR and FQNEAQ (reference sequence). Trimming took 5 bases from V and 2 from J, leaving 7 bases between them.

The V call is TRBV2, the J call TRBJ2-7, with D hard to call. CDR3 size: 12 residues. Trimming shortened V by 5 bases and J by 0 bases, and 5 bases separated the two germline ends. Germline CDR1 and CDR2: SNHLY and FYNNEI. This chain's CDR3 is CASSQSSYEQYF. In nucleotides, the CDR3 is TGTGCCAGCAGTCAGAGCTCCTACGAGCAGTACTTC.

On this clone: The identical CDR3 is also encoded by other nucleotide sequences in the sample. V is TRBV6-5 and J is TRBJ2-5, with TRBD1 identical over 9 bases. Germline V gene lookup returns CDR1 MNHEY and CDR2 SVGAGI. The CDR3 totals 12 residues. J lost 4 bases, V lost 6 bases, and 0 bases had no gene match. The CDR3 loop reads CASRTGGETQYF. The CDR3 DNA reads as TGTGCCAGCAGGACAGGGGGAGAGACCCAGTACTTC.

This chain links TRBV5-1 with TRBJ2-1, with no clear D. This CDR3 region has 14 residues. In germline, CDR1 is SGHRS, CDR2 YFSETQ. The V end lost 0 bases, the J end lost 5 bases, and 9 bases lay between the germline ends. The CDR3 sequence is CASSLAGWNNEQFF. Written as DNA, the CDR3 is TGCGCCAGCAGCTTGGCTGGGTGGAACAATGAGCAGTTCTTC.

V usage is TRBV4-1 and J usage is TRBJ2-7; D is uncertain. In germline, CDR1 is MGHRA, CDR2 YSYEKL. This CDR3 spans 13 amino acids. V gave up 2 bases and J gave up 4 bases, with 9 bases separating them. The CDR3 sequence is CASSQNTGYEQYF. CDR3 nucleotide sequence: TGCGCCAGCAGCCAAAATACCGGTTACGAGCAGTACTTC.

The gene calls are TRBV5-1 and TRBJ1-1; D gene ambiguous. V was cut by 0 bases and J by 4 bases, with 10 bases left in between. The CDR3 consists of 14 residues. From germline, CDR1 is SGHRS and CDR2 YFSETQ. The CDR3 is CASSLAGPPTEAFF. The CDR3 nucleotides read TGCGCCAGCAGCTTGGCCGGCCCGCCCACTGAAGCTTTCTTT.

V gene TRBV20-1 combines with J gene TRBJ2-7; D gene unclear. Trimming cost V 3 bases and J 6 bases, with 9 bases left between them. CDR3 length equals 11 residues. Germline lookup yields CDR1 DFQATT and CDR2 SNEGSKA (reference sequence). The CDR3 DNA reads TGCAGTGCTAGGACATTGGGCGAGCAGTACTTC. Its protein is CSARTLGEQYF.

This clone was observed once. V usage is TRBV28 and J usage is TRBJ1-2; 7 bases line up with TRBD1. Unmatched junction bases numbered 9, after V lost 5 bases and J lost 6 bases. This CDR3 is built from 14 residues. CDR1 is MDHEN and CDR2 is SYDVKM in the germline V gene. The CDR3 coding sequence is TGTGCCAGCAGTACTGGGACAGTGATGAATGGCTACACCTTC. Residues: CASSTGTVMNGYTF.

The genes are TRBV28 and TRBJ2-5; D ambiguous. The CDR3 runs 11 residues. Germline values: CDR1 MDHEN, CDR2 SYDVKM. Trimming took 6 bases from V and 5 from J, leaving 7 bases between them. In DNA form, the CDR3 reads TGTGCCAGCAGGGTGGAGGAGACCCAGTACTTC. Translated, it gives CASRVEETQYF. Full variable domain (rest looked up from reference TRBV28 and TRBJ2-5): DVKVTQSSRYLVKRTGEKVFLECVQDMDHENMFWYRQDPGLGLRLIYFSYDVKMKEKGDIPEGYSVSREKKERFSLILESASTNQTSMYLCASRVEETQYFGPGTRLLVL.

This clone was seen a single time. The rearrangement joins TRBV27 to TRBJ2-2; the D call may be TRBD1 or TRBD2 (5 bases each). Trimming removed 7 bases at V and 4 bases at J, with 13 bases between. The CDR3 runs 14 residues. Germline assignment: CDR1 MNHEY and CDR2 SMNVEV (reference sequence). CDR3 in amino acids: CASMVRGLTGELFF. DNA for the CDR3: TGTGCCAGCATGGTCCGGGGCCTCACCGGGGAGCTGTTTTTT.

This rearrangement joins TRBV7-9 to TRBJ2-5; possibly TRBD1 or TRBD2 for D (6 bases each). CDR1 and CDR2 from the germline V gene are SEHNR and FQNEAQ (reference sequence). Trimming pared 2 bases from V and 3 bases from J, leaving 10 bases between. The CDR3 spans 14 residues. The CDR3 DNA sequence: TGTGCCAGCAGCTTATCGGGGGCGGAAGAGACCCAGTACTTC. It encodes CASSLSGAEETQYF.

This sequence joins TRBV7-9 and TRBJ2-1; maybe TRBD1 (6 bases). CDR3 size: 17 residues. V shed 0 bases and J shed 10 bases, with 22 bases lying between them. Per the germline V gene, CDR1 is SEHNR and CDR2 is FQNEAQ (reference sequence). CDR3 protein: CASSLAKAGTYPSEQFF. CDR3 nucleotides: TGTGCCAGCAGCTTAGCAAAGGCTGGGACATACCCCAGCGAGCAGTTCTTC.